This T cell receptor beta chain was observed in a study of blood T cell repertoires in COVID-19. Study details: COVID-19 samples from acute and convalescent phases originated in the United States, Italy and Spain. The cDNA or gDNA used as material had been derived from T cells, B-cell-depleted T cells, or PBMCs.

Per the study methods: Amplification from reference gene primers served as the basis for estimated nucleated cell counts. Sequencing was performed with immunoSEQ multiplex PCR; in TCRdb, only in-frame clones are kept and a portion is missing. That table gives V, J and clone size, and the DNA gave D and trimming. The sample consists of 100,000 or so clones, roughly 86% of them appearing once. The CDR3 covers 17 residues. Germline CDR1 MGHDK, CDR2 SYGVNS. The trim removed 2 bases at V and 4 bases at J, leaving 11 bases unmatched. This chain uses TRBV25-1 with TRBJ2-3; 8 bases map to TRBD2. The sample comprised peripheral blood. This clonotype was obtained from a man aged 45-60 years with active or convalescent COVID-19. The CDR3 loop is CASSESGWVAGPDTQYF. CDR3 DNA sequence: TGTGCCAGCAGTGAAAGCGGGTGGGTAGCGGGGCCAGATACGCAGTATTTT.